Included here is one T cell receptor (beta chain) sequence, with context. The sample is drawn from a study of cytotoxic CD8 clonotypes in ibrutinib-treated CLL. Per the germline V gene, CDR1 is GTSNPN and CDR2 is SVGIG (reference sequence). This CDR3 has 15 residues. J gave up 1 base and V 5 bases, and 8 bases lay outside the gene matches. Using immunoSEQ multiplex PCR, the repertoire was profiled, and TCRdb retains in-frame clones only, with some absent. The table records some 300,000 clones, approximately 80% of them present only once. This sequence originates from a human donor with chronic lymphocytic leukemia. The sequencing used PBMCs, collected before ibrutinib treatment. V gene TRBV30 combines with J gene TRBJ1-5; 7 positions agree with TRBD1. The CDR3 nucleotides are TGTGCCTGGGGCAGAGGGGGCCTCAGCAATCAGCCCCAGCATTTT. It specifies CAWGRGGLSNQPQHF.